This note documents a single TCR beta chain sequence. This specimen comes from a study of blood T cell repertoires in COVID-19. Turning to the study itself: PBMCs, B-cell-depleted T cells, or T cells were the source of the cDNA or gDNA that made up the material.

Participant reports of clinical history set cohort assignment. The study counted Cohort 3 donors as recovered given two negative PCRs, clearance, or symptom resolution. Trimming took 5 bases from V and 4 from J, leaving 12 bases between them. This CDR3 region has 14 residues. Germline V CDR1 and CDR2: MGHDK, SYGVNS. In the original processing: Estimated nucleated cell counts came from reference gene primer amplification. The data were produced by immunoSEQ multiplex PCR, yet TCRdb's version contains in-frame clones alone and is incomplete. Clonal size and the V and J genes are those of that table, whereas D and trimming came from the DNA. The table includes some 150,000 clones, 65% to 90% detected once.

The sequence derives from a man aged 50 to 60 who had recovered from COVID-19. The sample comprised PBMCs or T cells enriched from blood (not recorded which). V and J are TRBV25-1 and TRBJ1-5, with D possibly being TRBD1 (5 bases). The CDR3 protein is CASSSAGGNQPQHF. As DNA, the CDR3 is TGTGCCAGCAGTTCGGCGGGGGGGAATCAGCCCCAGCATTTT.